This TCR beta chain is drawn from a study of blood T cells in healthy people across ages. In regard to this clonotype: What it recognizes is unknown.

Study-level findings and limits: With naive T cell percentage, TCR beta diversity showed a strong correlation.

For the second PCR, which ran for roughly 6 to 12 cycles, a sample-barcoded 5' primer and a J-beta primer mix were used. Every cDNA molecule bore a tag from a template-switch adaptor containing 12 random nucleotides. TCRdb re-derived calls from the 5' RACE reads in MiXCR, one entry per CDR3 protein. The sample has approximately 700,000 distinct CDR3 sequences; roughly 32% are singletons. With 5 bases removed from V and 6 bases from J, the gap between germline ends came to 11 bases. The CDR3 loop spans 13 amino acids. The germline V gene has CDR1 SGHTA and CDR2 FQGNSA. Material for sequencing was blood. V and J are TRBV7-2 and TRBJ2-1, with D maybe TRBD1 (5 bases). The TCR was taken from a woman at least 80 years old in good health. DNA for the CDR3: TGTGCCAGCAGCAAGCAGGGTCCCAATGAGCAGTTCTTC. Residues: CASSKQGPNEQFF.